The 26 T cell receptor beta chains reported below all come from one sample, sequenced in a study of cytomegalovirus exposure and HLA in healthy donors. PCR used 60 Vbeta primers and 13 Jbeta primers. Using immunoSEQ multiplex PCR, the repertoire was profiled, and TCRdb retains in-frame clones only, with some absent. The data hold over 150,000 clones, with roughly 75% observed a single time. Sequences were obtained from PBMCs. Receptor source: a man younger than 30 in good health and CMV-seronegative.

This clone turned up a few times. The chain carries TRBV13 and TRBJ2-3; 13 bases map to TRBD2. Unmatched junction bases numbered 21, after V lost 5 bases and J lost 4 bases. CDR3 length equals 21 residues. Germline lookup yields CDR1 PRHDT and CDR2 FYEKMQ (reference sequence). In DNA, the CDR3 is TGTGCCAGCAGCACCCGGCGACTAGCGGGAGGAGGGGGCCGGGGCGCAGATACGCAGTATTTT. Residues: CASSTRRLAGGGGRGADTQYF.

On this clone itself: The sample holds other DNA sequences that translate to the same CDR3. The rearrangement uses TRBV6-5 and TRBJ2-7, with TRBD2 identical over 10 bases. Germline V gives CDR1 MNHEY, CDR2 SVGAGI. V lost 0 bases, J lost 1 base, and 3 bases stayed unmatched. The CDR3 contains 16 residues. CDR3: CASSYSTSGASYEQYF. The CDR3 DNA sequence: TGTGCCAGCAGTTACTCAACTAGCGGGGCTTCCTACGAGCAGTACTTC.

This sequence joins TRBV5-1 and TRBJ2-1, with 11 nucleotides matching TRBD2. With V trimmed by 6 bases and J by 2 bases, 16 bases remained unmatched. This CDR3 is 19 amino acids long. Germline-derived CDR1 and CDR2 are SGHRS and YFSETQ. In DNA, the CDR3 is TGCGCCAGCACAGACCTATTTCCTAGCGGGAGGTCCCCCTACAATGAGCAGTTCTTC. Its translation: CASTDLFPSGRSPYNEQFF.

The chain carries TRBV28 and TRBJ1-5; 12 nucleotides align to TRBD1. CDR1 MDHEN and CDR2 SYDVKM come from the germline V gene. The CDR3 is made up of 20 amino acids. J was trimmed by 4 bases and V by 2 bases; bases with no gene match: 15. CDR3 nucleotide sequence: TGTGCCAGCAGTTTAAGGGGACAGGGGGCCGCAGTAGCACGAAATCAGCCCCAGCATTTT. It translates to CASSLRGQGAAVARNQPQHF. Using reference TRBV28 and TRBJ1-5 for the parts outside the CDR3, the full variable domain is DVKVTQSSRYLVKRTGEKVFLECVQDMDHENMFWYRQDPGLGLRLIYFSYDVKMKEKGDIPEGYSVSREKKERFSLILESASTNQTSMYLCASSLRGQGAAVARNQPQHFGDGTRLSIL.

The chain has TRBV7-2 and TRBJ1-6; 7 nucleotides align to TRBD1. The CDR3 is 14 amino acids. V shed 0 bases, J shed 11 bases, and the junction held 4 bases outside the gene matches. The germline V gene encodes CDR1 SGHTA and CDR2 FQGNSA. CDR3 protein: CASSLARDSPPLHF. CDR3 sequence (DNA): TGTGCCAGCAGCTTAGCGAGGGACAGCCCACCCCTCCACTTT.

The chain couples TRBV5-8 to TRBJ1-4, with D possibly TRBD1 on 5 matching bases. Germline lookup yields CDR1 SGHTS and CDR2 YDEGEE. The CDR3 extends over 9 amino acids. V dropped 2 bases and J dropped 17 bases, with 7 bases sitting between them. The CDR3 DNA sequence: TGTGCCAGCAGCTTAGGGGCATTTTTT. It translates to CASSLGAFF.

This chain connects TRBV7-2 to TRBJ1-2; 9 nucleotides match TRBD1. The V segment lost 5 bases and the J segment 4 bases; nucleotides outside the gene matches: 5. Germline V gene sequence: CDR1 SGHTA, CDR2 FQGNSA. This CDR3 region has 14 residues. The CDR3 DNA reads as TGTGCCAGCAGCCCGGGACAGGGCTTCTATGGCTACACCTTC. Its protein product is CASSPGQGFYGYTF.

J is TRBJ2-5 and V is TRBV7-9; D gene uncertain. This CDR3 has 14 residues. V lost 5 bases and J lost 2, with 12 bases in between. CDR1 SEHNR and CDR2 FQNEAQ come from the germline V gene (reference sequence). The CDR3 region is CASSHPGFQETQYF. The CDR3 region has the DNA TGTGCCAGCAGCCATCCCGGGTTTCAAGAGACCCAGTACTTC.

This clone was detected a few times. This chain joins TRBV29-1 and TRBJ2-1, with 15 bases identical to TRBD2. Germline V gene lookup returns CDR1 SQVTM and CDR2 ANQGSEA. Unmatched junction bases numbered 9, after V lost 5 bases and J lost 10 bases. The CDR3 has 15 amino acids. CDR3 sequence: CSVRVRTSGRGEQFF. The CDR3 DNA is TGCAGCGTTAGGGTGAGGACTAGCGGGAGGGGGGAGCAGTTCTTC.

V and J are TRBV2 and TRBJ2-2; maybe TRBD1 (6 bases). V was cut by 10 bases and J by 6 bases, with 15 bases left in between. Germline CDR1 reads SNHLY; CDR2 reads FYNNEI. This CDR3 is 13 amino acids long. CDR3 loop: CATPKAGAGELFF. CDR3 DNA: TGTGCCACCCCGAAGGCAGGGGCCGGGGAGCTGTTTTTT.

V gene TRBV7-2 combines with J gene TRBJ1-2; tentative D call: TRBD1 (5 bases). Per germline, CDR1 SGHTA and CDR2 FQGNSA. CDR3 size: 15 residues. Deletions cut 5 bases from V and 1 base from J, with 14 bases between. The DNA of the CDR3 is TGTGCCAGCAGCCCAACCACAGGAGTTAACTATGGCTACACCTTC. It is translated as CASSPTTGVNYGYTF.

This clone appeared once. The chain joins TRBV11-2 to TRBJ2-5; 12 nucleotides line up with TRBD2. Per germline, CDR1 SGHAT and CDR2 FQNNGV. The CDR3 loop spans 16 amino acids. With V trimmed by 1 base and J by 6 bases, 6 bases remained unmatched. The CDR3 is CASSLVTGTSGQTQYF. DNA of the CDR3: TGTGCCAGCAGCTTAGTAACCGGGACTAGCGGGCAGACCCAGTACTTC.

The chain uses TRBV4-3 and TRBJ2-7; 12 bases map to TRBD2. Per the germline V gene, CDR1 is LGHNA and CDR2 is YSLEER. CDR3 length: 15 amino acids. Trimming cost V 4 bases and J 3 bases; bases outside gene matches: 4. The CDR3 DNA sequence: TGCGCCAGCAGCCGACTAGCGGGAGTAGGCTACGAGCAGTACTTC. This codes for CASSRLAGVGYEQYF.

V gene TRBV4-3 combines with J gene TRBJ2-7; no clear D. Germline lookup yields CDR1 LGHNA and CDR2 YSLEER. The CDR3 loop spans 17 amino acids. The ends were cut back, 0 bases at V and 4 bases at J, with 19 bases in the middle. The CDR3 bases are TGCGCCAGCAGCCAAGATTGGATAAATGAGGCGTGGTACGAGCAGTACTTC. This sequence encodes CASSQDWINEAWYEQYF.

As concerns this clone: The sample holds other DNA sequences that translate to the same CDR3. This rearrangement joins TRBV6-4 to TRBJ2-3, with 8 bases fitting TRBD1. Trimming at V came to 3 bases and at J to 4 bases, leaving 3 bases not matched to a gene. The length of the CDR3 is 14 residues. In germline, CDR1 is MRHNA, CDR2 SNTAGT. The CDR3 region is CASSDGQGADTQYF. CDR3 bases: TGTGCCAGCAGTGATGGACAGGGCGCAGATACGCAGTATTTT.

The CDR3 region has the DNA TGTGCCAGCAAGAATGGCGGAAAGGAGACCCAGTACTTC. Its translation: CASKNGGKETQYF. V and J are TRBV6-5 and TRBJ2-5; D remains ambiguous. This CDR3 comprises 13 residues. CDR1 MNHEY and CDR2 SVGAGI come from the germline V gene. Deletions cut 7 bases from V and 5 bases from J, with 14 bases between.

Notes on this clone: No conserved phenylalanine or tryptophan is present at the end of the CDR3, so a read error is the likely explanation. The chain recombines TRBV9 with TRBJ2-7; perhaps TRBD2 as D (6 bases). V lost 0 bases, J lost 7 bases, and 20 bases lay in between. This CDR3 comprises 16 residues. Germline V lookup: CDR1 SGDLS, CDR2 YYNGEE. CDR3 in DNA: TGTGCCAGCAGCGTAGGGACTATAGGGACCTACGAGGAGCAGTACCTC. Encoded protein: CASSVGTIGTYEEQYL.

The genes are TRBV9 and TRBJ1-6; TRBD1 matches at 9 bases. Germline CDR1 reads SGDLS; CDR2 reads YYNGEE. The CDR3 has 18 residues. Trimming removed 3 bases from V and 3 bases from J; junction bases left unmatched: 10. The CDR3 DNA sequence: TGTGCCAGCAGCGCCCGGGACAGGGTCCCCCACTATAATTCACCCCTCCACTTT. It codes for CASSARDRVPHYNSPLHF.

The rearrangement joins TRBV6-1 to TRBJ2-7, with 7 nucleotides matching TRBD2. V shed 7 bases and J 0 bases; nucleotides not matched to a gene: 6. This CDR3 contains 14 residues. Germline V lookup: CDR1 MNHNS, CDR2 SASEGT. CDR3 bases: TGTGCCAGCACCGGCGGGAGAATCTCCTACGAGCAGTACTTC. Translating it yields CASTGGRISYEQYF.

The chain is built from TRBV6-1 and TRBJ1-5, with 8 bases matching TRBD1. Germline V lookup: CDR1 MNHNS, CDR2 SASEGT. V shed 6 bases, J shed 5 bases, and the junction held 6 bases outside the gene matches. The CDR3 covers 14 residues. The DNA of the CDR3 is TGTGCCAGCAGCCTGACAGGGGTGGATCAGCCCCAGCATTTT. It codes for CASSLTGVDQPQHF.

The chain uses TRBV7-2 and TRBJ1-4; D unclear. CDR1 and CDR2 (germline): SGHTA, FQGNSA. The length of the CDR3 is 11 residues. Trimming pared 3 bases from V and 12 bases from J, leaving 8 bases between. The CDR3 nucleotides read TGTGCCAGCAGCTTTGCCGGTGAACTGTTTTTT. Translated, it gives CASSFAGELFF.

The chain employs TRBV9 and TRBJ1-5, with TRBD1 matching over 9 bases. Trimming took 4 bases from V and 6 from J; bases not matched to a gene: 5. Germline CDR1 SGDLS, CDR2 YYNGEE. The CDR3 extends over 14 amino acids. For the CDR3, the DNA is TGTGCCAGCAGCTCACAGGGGGCGGGTCAGCCCCAGCATTTT. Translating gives CASSSQGAGQPQHF. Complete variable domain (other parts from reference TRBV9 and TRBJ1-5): DSGVTQTPKHLITATGQRVTLRCSPRSGDLSVYWYQQSLDQGLQFLIQYYNGEERAKGNILERFSAQQFPDLHSELNLSSLELGDSALYFCASSSQGAGQPQHFGDGTRLSIL.

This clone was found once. CDR3 sequence reads: CASSVVAAGEQYF. The CDR3 DNA is TGTGCCAGCAGCGTAGTTGCCGCGGGGGAGCAGTACTTC. The rearrangement links TRBV9 to TRBJ2-7; maybe TRBD2 (6 bases). The germline CDR1 and CDR2 sequences are SGDLS and YYNGEE. The CDR3 contains 13 residues. Trimming pared 0 bases from V and 7 bases from J, leaving 11 bases between.

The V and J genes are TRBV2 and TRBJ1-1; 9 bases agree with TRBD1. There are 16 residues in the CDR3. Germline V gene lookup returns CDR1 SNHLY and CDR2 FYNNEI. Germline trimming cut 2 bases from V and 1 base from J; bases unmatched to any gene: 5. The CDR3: CASSEYVGQGNTEAFF. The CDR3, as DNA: TGTGCCAGCAGTGAATATGTGGGACAGGGGAACACTGAAGCTTTCTTT.

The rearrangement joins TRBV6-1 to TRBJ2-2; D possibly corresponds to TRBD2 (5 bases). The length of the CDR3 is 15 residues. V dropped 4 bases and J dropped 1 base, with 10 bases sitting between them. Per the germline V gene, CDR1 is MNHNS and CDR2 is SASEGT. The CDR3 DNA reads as TGTGCCAGCAGTGTGCAGCGGAAGAACACCGGGGAGCTGTTTTTT. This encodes CASSVQRKNTGELFF.

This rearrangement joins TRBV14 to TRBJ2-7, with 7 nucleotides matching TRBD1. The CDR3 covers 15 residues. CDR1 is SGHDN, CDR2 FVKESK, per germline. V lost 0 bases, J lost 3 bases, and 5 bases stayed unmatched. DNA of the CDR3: TGTGCCAGCAGCCAAGATGGGGACAGTAGCTACGAGCAGTACTTC. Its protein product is CASSQDGDSSYEQYF. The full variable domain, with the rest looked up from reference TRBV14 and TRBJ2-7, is EAGVTQFPSHSVIEKGQTVTLRCDPISGHDNLYWYRRVMGKEIKFLLHFVKESKQDESGMPNNRFLAERTGGTYSTLKVQPAELEDSGVYFCASSQDGDSSYEQYFGPGTRLTVT.